These 25 T cell receptor beta chains were all obtained from the same sample, sequenced in a study of technical replicates of blood from a few donors. The assay was immunoSEQ multiplex PCR, and TCRdb's table has in-frame clones only and misses some. The sample lists roughly 92,000 clones; roughly 96% were seen once. Sequencing was done on a sample of T cells isolated from PBMCs. These receptor sequences come from a human donor in good health.

This clone was seen just once. The rearrangement joins TRBV28 to TRBJ1-5; possible D gene TRBD1, 5 bases. Germline V CDR1 and CDR2: MDHEN, SYDVKM. V lost 3 bases, J lost 6 bases, and 9 bases lay in between. The CDR3 sequence is 13 residues long. CDR3 loop: CASSLGEGQPQHF. CDR3 in DNA: TGTGCCAGCAGTTTGGGGGAGGGTCAGCCCCAGCATTTT.

This clone has a handful of counts. This chain uses TRBV6-6 with TRBJ1-4; D not resolved. Germline CDR1 is MNHNY and CDR2 is SVGAGI (reference sequence). This CDR3 spans 12 amino acids. Trimming cost V 0 bases and J 8 bases, with 4 bases left between them. The CDR3 region is CASSYSQEKLFF. The CDR3 DNA sequence: TGTGCCAGCAGTTACTCTCAAGAAAAACTGTTTTTT.

This sequence joins TRBV11-3 and TRBJ1-1, with TRBD1 matching over 10 bases. The junction had 4 bases not matched to a gene; V was cut back by 1 base and J by 5 bases. Germline assignment: CDR1 SGHNT and CDR2 YENEEA. The CDR3 runs to 15 residues. CDR3: CASSLVRTGGTEAFF. Written as DNA, the CDR3 is TGTGCCAGCAGCTTAGTTAGGACAGGGGGGACTGAAGCTTTCTTT.

This chain joins TRBV19 and TRBJ1-5, with D possibly being TRBD1 (6 bases). The germline V gene has CDR1 LNHDA and CDR2 SQIVND (reference sequence). The CDR3 totals 15 residues. The V end lost 4 bases, the J end lost 0 bases, and 10 bases lay between the germline ends. The CDR3 DNA reads as TGTGCCAGTAGTAAAGGGGGTTATAGCAATCAGCCCCAGCATTTT. Its translation: CASSKGGYSNQPQHF.

The chain's CDR3 is CASSLRTGGNEQYF. The DNA for the CDR3 is TGTGCCAGCAGTTTGAGGACAGGGGGAAACGAGCAGTACTTC. This chain links TRBV27 with TRBJ2-7; 10 bases are shared with TRBD1. The CDR3 is 14 amino acids. Looked up from germline, CDR1 is MNHEY and CDR2 is SMNVEV (reference sequence). V shed 3 bases and J 5 bases; nucleotides not matched to a gene: 4.

The genes are TRBV27 and TRBJ2-1, with unresolved D. CDR3 length equals 15 residues. Trimming pared 2 bases from V and 0 bases from J, leaving 8 bases between. Germline lookup yields CDR1 MNHEY and CDR2 SMNVEV (reference sequence). The CDR3 region has the DNA TGTGCCAGCAGTTTAGGCGAGGTCTCCTACAATGAGCAGTTCTTC. It encodes CASSLGEVSYNEQFF.

J is TRBJ2-1 and V is TRBV19, with 8 bases lining up with TRBD2. The germline V gene has CDR1 LNHDA and CDR2 SQIVND (reference sequence). Losses at the gene ends were 5 bases for V and 5 bases for J; bases not matched to a gene: 5. This CDR3 is built from 14 residues. CDR3: CASSVTSGHNEQFF. CDR3 DNA sequence: TGTGCCAGTAGTGTAACTAGCGGACACAATGAGCAGTTCTTC.

This clone occurred once. V usage is TRBV7-8 and J usage is TRBJ1-5; D might be TRBD1 (6 bases). V lost 1 base to trimming and J lost 7 bases, with 17 bases between them. Germline assignment: CDR1 SGHVS and CDR2 FQNEAQ. The CDR3 loop spans 16 amino acids. Here the CDR3 DNA reads TGTGCCAGCAGCTTAGGGGCAGGGGTCGGATTACAGCCCCAGCATTTT. This encodes CASSLGAGVGLQPQHF.

The chain recombines TRBV28 with TRBJ1-2; 8 nucleotides align to TRBD1. The CDR3 is 17 amino acids. Germline CDR1 and CDR2: MDHEN and SYDVKM. V gave up 4 bases and J gave up 4 bases; unmatched junction bases: 14. This CDR3 is CASSSLRDRLGGYGYTF. The CDR3 DNA follows: TGTGCCAGCAGTTCCCTCCGGGACAGGTTAGGGGGCTATGGCTACACCTTC.

The chain employs TRBV7-9 and TRBJ2-7; D is perhaps TRBD1 (6 bases). CDR1 and CDR2 from the germline V gene are SEHNR and FQNEAQ (reference sequence). This CDR3 contains 13 residues. V was cut by 6 bases and J by 4 bases, with 13 bases left in between. The CDR3 nucleotides are TGTGCCAGCAGTTCCATGGGGGCATACGAGCAGTACTTC. Amino acid sequence: CASSSMGAYEQYF.

The chain employs TRBV4-1 and TRBJ2-3; the D gene is possibly TRBD2 (6 bases). This CDR3 contains 11 residues. V was pared by 5 bases and J by 10 bases, with 10 bases between. Per germline, CDR1 MGHRA and CDR2 YSYEKL. The CDR3 loop reads CASSSRDSQYF. CDR3 coding DNA: TGCGCCAGCAGCTCTCGGGACTCGCAGTATTTT.

The DNA of the CDR3 is TGTGCCAGCTCACCGTACCGGGATTTGAATACAGATACGCAGTATTTT. It yields the protein CASSPYRDLNTDTQYF. The chain has TRBV18 and TRBJ2-3; TRBD2 is a possible D gene (5 bases). Trimming took off 3 bases at V and 3 bases at J, with 16 bases between the two ends. Germline loops: CDR1 KGHSH, CDR2 LQKENI. The CDR3 extends over 16 amino acids.

The rearrangement links TRBV5-5 to TRBJ2-5; D is unclear. This CDR3 comprises 14 residues. Trimming removed 2 bases from V and 4 bases from J, with 12 bases in between. Germline assignment: CDR1 SGHKS and CDR2 YYEKEE (reference sequence). Here the CDR3 reads CASSFVGTGETQYF. In nucleotides, the CDR3 is TGTGCCAGCAGCTTCGTTGGTACGGGAGAGACCCAGTACTTC.

The V call is TRBV6-1, the J call TRBJ2-1; no firm D call. Trimming shortened V by 2 bases and J by 8 bases, and 4 bases separated the two germline ends. The CDR3 has 11 residues. The V gene's germline CDR1 is MNHNS and CDR2 SASEGT. CDR3 bases: TGTGCCAGCAGTGAACTTTATGAGCAGTTCTTC. Residues: CASSELYEQFF.

The rearrangement uses TRBV29-1 and TRBJ2-7; 7 bases fit TRBD1. V was pared by 4 bases and J by 2 bases, with 5 bases of the junction left unmatched. The germline V gene has CDR1 SQVTM and CDR2 ANQGSEA. The CDR3 is made up of 13 amino acids. The DNA of the CDR3 is TGCAGCGTTGCAGGGGGTAGGACCTACGAGCAGTACTTC. This gives the protein CSVAGGRTYEQYF.

V is TRBV21-1 and J is TRBJ2-7; the table's TRBD2 call for D was not verified on the DNA. TRBV21-1 is recorded as a pseudogene. The CDR3 is 16 residues long. CDR3 nucleotides: TGTGCCAGCAGCCAACGGGAGGGCTTTACGTGCTACGAGCAGTACTTC. It encodes CASSQREGFTCYEQYF.

The chain combines TRBV6-5 with TRBJ1-2; TRBD1 matches at 9 bases. Trimming cost V 6 bases and J 7 bases; bases outside gene matches: 12. The CDR3 is made up of 15 amino acids. Germline V CDR1 and CDR2: MNHEY, SVGAGI. The CDR3 loop is CASRAQGAYQGGYTF. The CDR3 nucleotides are TGTGCCAGCAGAGCACAGGGGGCCTACCAGGGTGGCTACACCTTC.

The chain joins TRBV5-4 to TRBJ1-2; a possible D gene is TRBD1 (6 bases). Trimming cost V 7 bases and J 4 bases, with 8 bases left between them. This CDR3 comprises 11 residues. Germline CDR1 is SGHNT and CDR2 is YYREEE (reference sequence). The CDR3 sequence: CASEGGYGYTF. The CDR3, as DNA: TGTGCCAGCGAAGGGGGCTATGGCTACACCTTC.

This rearrangement joins TRBV10-1 to TRBJ1-1, with D possibly being TRBD1 (5 bases). Deletions cut 4 bases from V and 1 base from J, with 16 bases between. Germline CDR1 reads WNHNN; CDR2 reads SYGVQD (reference sequence). This CDR3 is 16 amino acids long. The CDR3 sequence is CASSVDSNRRNTEAFF. The CDR3 nucleotides read TGCGCCAGCAGTGTAGACAGTAACCGAAGGAACACTGAAGCTTTCTTT.

This rearrangement joins TRBV20-1 to TRBJ1-2; D unresolved. CDR3 length equals 11 residues. Trimming removed 6 bases from V and 10 bases from J, with 15 bases in between. Germline CDR1 and CDR2: DFQATT and SNEGSKA (reference sequence). The DNA for the CDR3 is TGCAGTGCCCCGAACGGGTCGGTCTACACCTTC. Its protein product is CSAPNGSVYTF.

The chain joins TRBV11-1 to TRBJ2-7; TRBD1 matches at 8 bases. Germline V gene sequence: CDR1 SGHAT, CDR2 FQDESV (reference sequence). This CDR3 region has 16 residues. V trimming: 5 bases; J trimming: 4 bases; junction bases outside the gene matches: 13. The CDR3 spells CASSLDSGQGSYEQYF. The CDR3 DNA reads TGTGCCAGCAGCCTAGACTCCGGACAGGGTTCGTACGAGCAGTACTTC.

This chain connects TRBV5-1 to TRBJ1-4; weak D call: TRBD1 (5 bases). The CDR3 sequence is 13 residues long. V shed 2 bases and J shed 6 bases, with 8 bases lying between them. Germline V gene lookup returns CDR1 SGHRS and CDR2 YFSETQ. The CDR3 loop reads CASSFGRDEKLFF. The CDR3 region has the DNA TGCGCCAGCAGCTTTGGCAGGGATGAAAAACTGTTTTTT. Based on the CDR3 plus reference TRBV5-1 and TRBJ1-4, the full variable domain is KAGVTQTPRYLIKTRGQQVTLSCSPISGHRSVSWYQQTPGQGLQFLFEYFSETQRNKGNFPGRFSGRQFSNSRSEMNVSTLELGDSALYLCASSFGRDEKLFFGSGTQLSVL.

This chain joins TRBV9 and TRBJ1-5, with a weak D call TRBD1 (6 bases). V gave up 0 bases and J gave up 12 bases, with 13 bases separating them. This CDR3 is built from 13 residues. CDR1 and CDR2 from the germline V gene are SGDLS and YYNGEE. CDR3 DNA sequence: TGTGCCAGCAGCGTAGCTGTGCAGGGGAGCCAGCATTTT. This encodes CASSVAVQGSQHF.

A single count supports this clone. The chain employs TRBV28 and TRBJ1-2, with 7 bases lining up with TRBD1. CDR3 length: 18 residues. With 4 bases clipped from V and 5 bases from J, the junction kept 19 bases outside the gene matches. Germline V gene data show CDR1 as MDHEN and CDR2 as SYDVKM. In DNA, the CDR3 is TGTGCCAGCAGTTCTTCATCCCACCCGACAGGGCTTAATTATGGCTACACCTTC. Translation: CASSSSSHPTGLNYGYTF.

The chain joins TRBV15 to TRBJ2-2; D perhaps matches TRBD2 (5 bases). Germline assignment: CDR1 LNHNV and CDR2 YYDKDF (reference sequence). The CDR3 loop spans 16 amino acids. Trimming removed 1 base from V and 1 base from J, with 10 bases in between. The CDR3 sequence is CATSRGRGWNTGELFF. CDR3 nucleotides: TGTGCCACCAGCAGAGGTAGAGGGTGGAACACCGGGGAGCTGTTTTTT.